The rows below give T cell receptor beta chains drawn from one sample of a study of early T cells in non-severe SARS-CoV-2 infection. TCRdb re-analysed the 5' RACE reads in MiXCR, keeping a single row per CDR3 protein. Of 70,000 to 90,000 distinct CDR3 sequences listed, approximately 12% are singletons. The specimen sequenced was whole blood. The source is an adult who was a healthcare worker with PCR-confirmed SARS-CoV-2 infection or an uninfected control (not recorded which). Each CDR3 is given with its conserved first and last residue. The order of the fields is V gene, clone size, D gene, J gene, CDR3 DNA, CDR3 protein. D genes are given only for firm matches. Part of the rows lack a size; the others show once, few, many or a class for expanded clones.

TRBV11-2,many,NA,TRBJ2-7,TGTGCCAGCAGCTTAGGTCTTGACTACGAGCAGTACTTC,CASSLGLDYEQYF
TRBV18,NA,NA,TRBJ2-5,TGTGCCAGCTCACCACTAACAGACCAAGAGACCCAGTACTTC,CASSPLTDQETQYF
TRBV6-6,few,NA,TRBJ1-1,TGTGCCAGCAGCCGCCAACAGGGTATGAACACTGAAGCTTTCTTT,CASSRQQGMNTEAFF
TRBV5-1,few,NA,TRBJ2-5,TGCGCCAGCTTGCAGGGGACGGGACAAGAGACCCAGTACTTC,CASLQGTGQETQYF
TRBV11-1,NA,NA,TRBJ2-7,TGTGCCAGCAGTTCGGACAGTTCTTTCGAGCAGTACTTC,CASSSDSSFEQYF
TRBV10-3,many,NA,TRBJ2-1,TGTGCCATCGGGCGGCCGAGCTCCTACAATGAGCAGTTCTTC,CAIGRPSSYNEQFF
TRBV11-2,NA,NA,TRBJ2-7,TGTGCCAGCAGCTTCGGATCGCTCTACGAGCAGTACTTC,CASSFGSLYEQYF
TRBV6-5,many,TRBD2,TRBJ2-1,TGTGCCAGCAGTTACTCAGTCGGACTAGCGGAGGGTGGTGAGCAGTTCTTC,CASSYSVGLAEGGEQFF
TRBV27,many,TRBD1,TRBJ2-2,TGTGCCAGCAGTTTATCGGGACTCCCGGGACAGGGGGACGCCGGGGAGCTGTTTTTT,CASSLSGLPGQGDAGELFF
TRBV11-2,few,TRBD2,TRBJ2-3,TGTGCCAGCAGCTTAGATTGGGGGACCGGGACTAGCGGGTCCGATACGCAGTATTTT,CASSLDWGTGTSGSDTQYF
TRBV6-1,few,NA,TRBJ1-2,TGTGCCAGCAGTGAAGGGTATGGCTACACCTTC,CASSEGYGYTF
TRBV10-3,many,NA,TRBJ2-7,TGTGCCATCAGTGACAGCTCCTACGAGCAGTACTTC,CAISDSSYEQYF
TRBV18,NA,TRBD2,TRBJ2-1,TGTGCCAGCTCACCACCGGGAGGCCAGTGGGAGGGAAATGAGCAGTTCTTC,CASSPPGGQWEGNEQFF
TRBV10-2,many,NA,TRBJ1-2,TGCGCCAGCACAACGGGTAGCTATGGCTACACCTTC,CASTTGSYGYTF
TRBV5-1,few,TRBD2,TRBJ2-2,TGCGCCAGCAGCCCTACTAGCGCCGACGGGGAGCTGTTTTTT,CASSPTSADGELFF
TRBV30,few,NA,TRBJ2-7,TGTGCCTGGAGTGTACCAGGCTACGAGCAGTACTTC,CAWSVPGYEQYF
TRBV24-1,many,NA,TRBJ2-2,TGTGCCACCAGTGACCCCCATGGCGGGGAGCTGTTTTTT,CATSDPHGGELFF
TRBV6-6,many,TRBD1,TRBJ1-1,TGTGCCAGCAGCGTCAGGGGGGCTGAAGCTTTCTTT,CASSVRGAEAFF
TRBV29-1,NA,NA,TRBJ2-3,TGCAGCGTTGTAGGGACCACAGATACGCAGTATTTT,CSVVGTTDTQYF
TRBV7-3,few,TRBD2,TRBJ2-1,TGTGCCAGCAGCCTTGACGGGAGGGTGGAGGATGAGCAGTTCTTC,CASSLDGRVEDEQFF
TRBV29-1,many,NA,TRBJ2-1,TGCAGCGTTGAAGGGGGAGCTAGTCAGAGATACAATGAGCAGTTCTTC,CSVEGGASQRYNEQFF
TRBV9,many,NA,TRBJ2-1,TGTGCCAGCAGTGGCAAGGGGGCGGGACACGACAATGAGCAGTTCTTC,CASSGKGAGHDNEQFF
TRBV5-6,few,TRBD2,TRBJ2-7,TGTGCCAGCAGCATTGGACTAGCTTCCTACGAGCAGTACTTC,CASSIGLASYEQYF
TRBV12-3/TRBV12-4,few,NA,TRBJ1-2,TGTGCCAGCAGCCCGCAGAGCAACTATGGCTACACCTTC,CASSPQSNYGYTF
TRBV6-5,NA,NA,TRBJ1-6,TGTGCCACCCACTGGGGCCCAAATTCACCCCTCCACTTT,CATHWGPNSPLHF
TRBV20-1,NA,TRBD2,TRBJ2-2,TGCAGTGCCAGGAGCGGGATGGGTACCGGGGAGCTGTTTTTT,CSARSGMGTGELFF
TRBV28,NA,NA,TRBJ2-7,TGTGCCAGCAGTTTGCTGCTCGGCGAGCAGTACTTC,CASSLLLGEQYF
TRBV7-6,few,TRBD1,TRBJ2-2,TGTGCCAGCAGCTCCCGACAGGGCTATACCGGGGAGCTGTTTTTT,CASSSRQGYTGELFF
TRBV20-1,NA,NA,TRBJ2-7,TGCAGTGCCAATGGTGGGTCCTACGAGCAGTACTTC,CSANGGSYEQYF
TRBV29-1,NA,TRBD2,TRBJ2-3,TGCAGCGTTTTAGCGGGAGAAACAGATACGCAGTATTTT,CSVLAGETDTQYF
TRBV11-2,many,TRBD2,TRBJ2-3,TGTGCCAGCAGCCTAGCGGGATGGAGCACAGATACGCAGTATTTT,CASSLAGWSTDTQYF
TRBV28,NA,NA,TRBJ2-5,TGTGCCAGCTCCGGAGGGCACGAGGAGACCCAGTACTTC,CASSGGHEETQYF
TRBV3-1,many,NA,TRBJ2-3,TGTGCCAGCAGCCCTATCCGGGCAGATACGCAGTATTTT,CASSPIRADTQYF
TRBV9,NA,NA,TRBJ1-2,TGTGCCAGCAGTCCCGGGATCTATGGCTACACCTTC,CASSPGIYGYTF
TRBV7-3,many,TRBD1,TRBJ1-1,TGTGCCAGCAGCTCCGACAGGGACACTGAAGCTTTCTTT,CASSSDRDTEAFF
TRBV12-3/TRBV12-4,many,NA,TRBJ2-2,TGTGCCAGCAGTTTGGATCCTAACACCGGGGAGCTGTTTTTT,CASSLDPNTGELFF
TRBV7-9,few,TRBD1,TRBJ1-2,TGTGCCAGCAGCGGGACAGGGGGATATGGCTACACCTTC,CASSGTGGYGYTF
TRBV7-3,NA,NA,TRBJ2-1,TGTGCCAGCAGTCTAGGGACTGGACTTAGCGATGAGCAGTTCTTC,CASSLGTGLSDEQFF
TRBV4-2,NA,NA,TRBJ1-6,TGTGCCAGCAGCCGGGACAAGAATAATTCACCCCTCCACTTT,CASSRDKNNSPLHF
TRBV25-1,few,TRBD2,TRBJ2-7,TGTGCCAGCAGTCATCCTAGCGGGAGGAGCTACGAGCAGTACTTC,CASSHPSGRSYEQYF
TRBV20-1,many,TRBD2,TRBJ2-3,TGCAGTGCTAGGGGGGGAAGCGGGAACCCGGGAGATACGCAGTATTTT,CSARGGSGNPGDTQYF
TRBV12-3/TRBV12-4,many,NA,TRBJ2-1,TGTGCCAGCAGTTCCCCCGGGAGCGCACGAAATGAGCAGTTCTTC,CASSSPGSARNEQFF
TRBV9,NA,TRBD2,TRBJ2-2,TGTGCCAGCAGCGTCGGACTAGCGGGAACCGGGGAGCTGTTTTTT,CASSVGLAGTGELFF
TRBV27,NA,NA,TRBJ2-7,TGTGCCAGCAGTTTGGTCGGACAGTACGACGAGCAGTACTTC,CASSLVGQYDEQYF
TRBV29-1,many,NA,TRBJ1-2,TGCAGCGTTGAGGACAACGGGTGGACCTTC,CSVEDNGWTF
TRBV6-2/TRBV6-3,NA,NA,TRBJ1-2,TGTGCCAGCAGTTATGACGGTAACTATGGCTACACCTTC,CASSYDGNYGYTF
TRBV9,once,NA,TRBJ2-6,TGTGCCAGCAGCCTCGAAGGGACTGGGGCCAACGTCCTGACTTTC,CASSLEGTGANVLTF
TRBV3-1,few,TRBD1,TRBJ1-4,TGTGCCAGCAGCCGGAACACAGGGGGCGGGAATGAAAAACTGTTTTTT,CASSRNTGGGNEKLFF
TRBV20-1,NA,NA,TRBJ1-2,TGCAGTGCTAGTACCAGCCGCTCCTATGGCTACACCTTC,CSASTSRSYGYTF
TRBV28,few,NA,TRBJ2-2,TGTGGTTCTGGGTTTGGGGCCGGGGAGCTGTTTTTT,CGSGFGAGELFF
TRBV2,few,NA,TRBJ2-5,TGTGCCAGCAGGACTACCGGGGAGACCCAGTACTTC,CASRTTGETQYF
TRBV19,many,TRBD2,TRBJ2-1,TGTGCCAGTAGTATTGGCGGGAGGGCCGGGAATGAGCAGTTCTTC,CASSIGGRAGNEQFF